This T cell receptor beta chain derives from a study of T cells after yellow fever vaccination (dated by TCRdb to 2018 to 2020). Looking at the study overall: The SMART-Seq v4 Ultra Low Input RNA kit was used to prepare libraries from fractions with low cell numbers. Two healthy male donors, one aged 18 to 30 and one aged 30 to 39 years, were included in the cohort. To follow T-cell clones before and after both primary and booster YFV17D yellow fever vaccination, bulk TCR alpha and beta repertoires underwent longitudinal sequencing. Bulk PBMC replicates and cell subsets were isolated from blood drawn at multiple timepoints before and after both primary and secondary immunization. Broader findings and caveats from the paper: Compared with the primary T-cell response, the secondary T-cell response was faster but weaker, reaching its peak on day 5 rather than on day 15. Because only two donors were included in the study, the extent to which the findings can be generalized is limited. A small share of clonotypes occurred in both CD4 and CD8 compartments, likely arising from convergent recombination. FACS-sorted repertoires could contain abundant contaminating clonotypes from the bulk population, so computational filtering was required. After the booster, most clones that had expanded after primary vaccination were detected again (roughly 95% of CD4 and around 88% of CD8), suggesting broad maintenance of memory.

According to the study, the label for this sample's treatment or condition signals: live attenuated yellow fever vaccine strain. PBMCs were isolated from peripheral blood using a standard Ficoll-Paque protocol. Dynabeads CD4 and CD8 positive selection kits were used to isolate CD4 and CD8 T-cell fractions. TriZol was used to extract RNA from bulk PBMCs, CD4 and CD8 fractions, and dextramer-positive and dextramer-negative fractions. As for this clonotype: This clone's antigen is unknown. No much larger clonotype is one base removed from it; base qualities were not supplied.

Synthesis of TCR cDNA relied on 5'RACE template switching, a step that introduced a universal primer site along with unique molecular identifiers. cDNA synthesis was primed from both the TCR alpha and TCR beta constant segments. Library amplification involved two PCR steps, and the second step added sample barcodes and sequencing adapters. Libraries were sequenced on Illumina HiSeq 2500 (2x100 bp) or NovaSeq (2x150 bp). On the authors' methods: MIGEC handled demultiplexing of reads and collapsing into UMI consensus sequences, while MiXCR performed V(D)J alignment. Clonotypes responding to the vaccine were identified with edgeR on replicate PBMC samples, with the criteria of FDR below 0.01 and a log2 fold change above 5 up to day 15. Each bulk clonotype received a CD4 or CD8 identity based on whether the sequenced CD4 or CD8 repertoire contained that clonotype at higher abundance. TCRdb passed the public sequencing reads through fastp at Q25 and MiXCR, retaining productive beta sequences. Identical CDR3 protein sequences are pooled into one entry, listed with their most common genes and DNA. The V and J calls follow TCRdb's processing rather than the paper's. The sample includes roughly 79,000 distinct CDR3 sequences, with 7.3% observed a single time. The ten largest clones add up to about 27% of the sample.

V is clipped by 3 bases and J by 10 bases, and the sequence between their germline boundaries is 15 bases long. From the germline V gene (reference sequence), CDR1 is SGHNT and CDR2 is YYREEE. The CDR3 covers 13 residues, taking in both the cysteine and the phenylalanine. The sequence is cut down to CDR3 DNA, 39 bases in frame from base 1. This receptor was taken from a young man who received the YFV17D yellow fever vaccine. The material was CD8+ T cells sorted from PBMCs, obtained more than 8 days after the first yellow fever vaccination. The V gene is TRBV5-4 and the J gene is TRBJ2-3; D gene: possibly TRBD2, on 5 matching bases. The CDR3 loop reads CASSWSRGAAQYF. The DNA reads TGTGCCAGCAGCTGGTCTCGGGGAGCCGCGCAGTATTTT.